This T cell receptor (beta chain) was sequenced in a study of shared clonotypes between healthy human individuals. Study observations and caveats: Several donors held about 5% of naive CD4 clonotypes in common.

This clone was observed once. Its antigen remains unidentified. The CDR3 covers 14 residues. CDR1 and CDR2 from the germline V gene are SEHNR and FQNEAQ (reference sequence). V lost 2 bases and J lost 3, with 10 bases in between. Deep-level running was used for the assay. Here immunoSEQ multiplex PCR was the method, and the copy in TCRdb shows in-frame clones only, minus some. The table shows some 2,500,000 clones, with more than 85% occurring only once. Input material: naive CD4+ T cells from PBMCs. The subset: CD45RA+ positively selected. The TCR comes from a man younger than 30 in good health. Some clones in this sample may be carry-over from other donors' samples. The V and J genes are TRBV7-9 and TRBJ1-1, with D tentatively TRBD1 (6 bases). The CDR3 reads CASSLLGADTEAFF. In nucleotides, the CDR3 is TGTGCCAGCAGCTTATTGGGGGCTGACACTGAAGCTTTCTTT.